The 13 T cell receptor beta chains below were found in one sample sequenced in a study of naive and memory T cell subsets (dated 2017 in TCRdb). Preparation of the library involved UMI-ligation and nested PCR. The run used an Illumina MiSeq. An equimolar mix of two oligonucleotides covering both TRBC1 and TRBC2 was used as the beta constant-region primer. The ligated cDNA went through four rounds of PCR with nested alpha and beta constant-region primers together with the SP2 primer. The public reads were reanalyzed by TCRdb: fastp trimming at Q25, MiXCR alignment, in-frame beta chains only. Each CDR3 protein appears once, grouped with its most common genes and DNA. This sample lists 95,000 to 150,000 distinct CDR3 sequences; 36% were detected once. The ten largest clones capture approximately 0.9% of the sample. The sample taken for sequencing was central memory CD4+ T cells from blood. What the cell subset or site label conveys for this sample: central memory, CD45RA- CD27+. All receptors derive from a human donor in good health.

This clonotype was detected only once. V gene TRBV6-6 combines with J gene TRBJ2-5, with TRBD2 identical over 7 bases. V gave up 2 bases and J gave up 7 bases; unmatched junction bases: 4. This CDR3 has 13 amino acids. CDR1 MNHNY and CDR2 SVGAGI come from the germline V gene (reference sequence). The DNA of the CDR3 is TGTGCCAGCAGTTACGGTCCGGGGGGGACCCAGTACTTC. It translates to CASSYGPGGTQYF.

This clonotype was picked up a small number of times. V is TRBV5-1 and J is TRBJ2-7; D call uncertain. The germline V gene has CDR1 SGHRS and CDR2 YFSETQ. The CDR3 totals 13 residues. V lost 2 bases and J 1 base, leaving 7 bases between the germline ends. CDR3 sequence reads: CASSFADSYEQYF. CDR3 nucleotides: TGCGCCAGCAGCTTTGCGGATTCCTACGAGCAGTACTTC.

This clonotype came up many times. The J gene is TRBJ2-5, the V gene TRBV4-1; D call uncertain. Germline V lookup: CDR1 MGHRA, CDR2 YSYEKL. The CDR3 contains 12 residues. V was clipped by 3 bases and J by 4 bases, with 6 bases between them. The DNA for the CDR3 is TGCGCCAGCAGCCACTCTCCAGAGACCCAGTACTTC. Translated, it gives CASSHSPETQYF.

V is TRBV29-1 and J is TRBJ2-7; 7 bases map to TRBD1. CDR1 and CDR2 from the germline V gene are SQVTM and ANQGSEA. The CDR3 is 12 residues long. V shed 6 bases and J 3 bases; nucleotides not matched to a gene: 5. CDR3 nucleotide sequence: TGCAGCGTCCTGACAGGGAGCTACGAGCAGTACTTC. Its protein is CSVLTGSYEQYF.

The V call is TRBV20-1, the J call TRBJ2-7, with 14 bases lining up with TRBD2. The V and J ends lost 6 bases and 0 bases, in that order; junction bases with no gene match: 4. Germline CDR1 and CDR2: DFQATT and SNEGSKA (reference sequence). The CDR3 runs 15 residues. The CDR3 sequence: CSAPGLAGGSYEQYF. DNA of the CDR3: TGCAGTGCCCCAGGACTAGCGGGAGGCTCCTACGAGCAGTACTTC.

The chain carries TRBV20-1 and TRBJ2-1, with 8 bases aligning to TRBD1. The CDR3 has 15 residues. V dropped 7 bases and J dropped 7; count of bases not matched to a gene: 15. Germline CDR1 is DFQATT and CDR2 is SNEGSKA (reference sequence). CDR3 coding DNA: TGCAGTGTCACAATGGGGCTGACAGGGGCTAATGAGCAGTTCTTC. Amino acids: CSVTMGLTGANEQFF.

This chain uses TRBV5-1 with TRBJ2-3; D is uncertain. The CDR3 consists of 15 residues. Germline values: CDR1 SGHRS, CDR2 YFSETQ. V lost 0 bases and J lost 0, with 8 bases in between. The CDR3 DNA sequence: TGCGCCAGCAGCTTGGCCACTACTAGCACAGATACGCAGTATTTT. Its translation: CASSLATTSTDTQYF.

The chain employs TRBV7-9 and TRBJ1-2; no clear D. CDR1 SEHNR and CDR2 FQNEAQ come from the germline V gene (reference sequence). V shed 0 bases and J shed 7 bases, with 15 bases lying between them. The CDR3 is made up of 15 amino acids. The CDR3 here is CASSLAGRPGFGYTF. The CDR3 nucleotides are TGTGCCAGCAGCTTAGCCGGCAGACCTGGTTTTGGCTACACCTTC.

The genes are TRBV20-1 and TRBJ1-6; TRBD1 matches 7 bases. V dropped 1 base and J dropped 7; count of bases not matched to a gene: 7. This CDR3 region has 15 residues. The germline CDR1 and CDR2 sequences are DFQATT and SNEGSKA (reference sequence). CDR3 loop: CSARAADRVNSPLHF. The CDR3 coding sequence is TGCAGTGCTAGAGCGGCCGACAGGGTCAATTCACCCCTCCACTTT.

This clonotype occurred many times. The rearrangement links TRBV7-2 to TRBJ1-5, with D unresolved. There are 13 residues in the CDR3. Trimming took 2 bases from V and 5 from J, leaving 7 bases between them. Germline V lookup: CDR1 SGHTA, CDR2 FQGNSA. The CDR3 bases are TGTGCCAGCAGCTTAACGACGGATCAGCCCCAGCATTTT. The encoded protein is CASSLTTDQPQHF.

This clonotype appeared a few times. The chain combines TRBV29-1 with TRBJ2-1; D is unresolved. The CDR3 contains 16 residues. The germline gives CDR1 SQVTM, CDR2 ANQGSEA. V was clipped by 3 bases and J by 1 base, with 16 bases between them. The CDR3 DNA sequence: TGCAGCGTTGACGCGATTGGGATTGGGTCCTACAATGAGCAGTTCTTC. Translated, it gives CSVDAIGIGSYNEQFF.

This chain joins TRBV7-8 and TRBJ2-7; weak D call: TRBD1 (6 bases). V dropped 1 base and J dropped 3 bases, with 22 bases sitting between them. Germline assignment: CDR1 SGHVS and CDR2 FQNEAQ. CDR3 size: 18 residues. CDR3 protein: CASSLVLGAGISLYEQYF. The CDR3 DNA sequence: TGTGCCAGCAGCTTAGTGTTGGGGGCAGGGATATCTCTCTACGAGCAGTACTTC. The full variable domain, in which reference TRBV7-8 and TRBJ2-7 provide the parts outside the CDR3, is GAGVSQSPRYKVAKRGQDVALRCDPISGHVSLFWYQQALGQGPEFLTYFQNEAQLDKSGLPSDRFFAERPEGSVSTLKIQRTQQEDSAVYLCASSLVLGAGISLYEQYFGPGTRLTVT.

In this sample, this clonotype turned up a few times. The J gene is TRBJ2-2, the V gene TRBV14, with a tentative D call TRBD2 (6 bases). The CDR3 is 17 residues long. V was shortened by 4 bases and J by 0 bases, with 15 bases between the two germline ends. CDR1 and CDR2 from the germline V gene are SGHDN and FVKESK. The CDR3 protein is CASSPRLGTANTGELFF. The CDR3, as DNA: TGTGCCAGCAGCCCCCGACTTGGGACTGCGAACACCGGGGAGCTGTTTTTT.